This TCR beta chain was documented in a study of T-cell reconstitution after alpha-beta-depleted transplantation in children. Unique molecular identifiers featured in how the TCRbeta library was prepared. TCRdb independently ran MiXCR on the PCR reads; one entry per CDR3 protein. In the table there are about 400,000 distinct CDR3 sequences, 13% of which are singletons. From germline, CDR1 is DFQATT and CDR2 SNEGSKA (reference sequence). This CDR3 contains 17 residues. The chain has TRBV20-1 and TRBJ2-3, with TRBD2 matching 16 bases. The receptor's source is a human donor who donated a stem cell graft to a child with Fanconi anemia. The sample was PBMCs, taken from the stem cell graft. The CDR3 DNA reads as TGCGCCCAAATTGGGACTAGCGGGGGGGGGCCCACAGATACGCAGTATTTT. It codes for CAQIGTSGGGPTDTQYF.